This T cell receptor beta chain was captured in a study of PD-1 blockade in classical Hodgkin lymphoma. In germline, CDR1 is MNHEY, CDR2 SVGAGI. With V trimmed by 5 bases and J by 5 bases, 8 bases remained unmatched. CDR3 length equals 14 residues. Study-level results: Before treatment, TCR diversity in newly diagnosed patients was reportedly lower than in healthy donors. Some patients started nivolumab under 1 year after ASCT, and they were excluded.

Libraries were prepared by immunoSEQ multiplex PCR; TCRdb keeps only in-frame clonotypes and omits some of them. The data show tens of thousands of clones, about 74% seen once. Every patient was affected by relapse after autologous stem cell transplantation, while exposure to brentuximab vedotin was not uniform. Patients had relapsed/refractory classical Hodgkin lymphoma with complete response, partial response or progressive disease as best response. For this clone: The target antigen is unknown.

The chain joins TRBV6-5 to TRBJ1-1, with TRBD1 identical over 7 bases. The sequence was obtained from a human donor with classical Hodgkin lymphoma. The source was peripheral blood mononuclear cells (PBMCs), collected at baseline. The DNA of the CDR3 is TGTGCCAGCAGTGATTCGACAGGGCTGACTGAAGCTTTCTTT. It yields the protein CASSDSTGLTEAFF.